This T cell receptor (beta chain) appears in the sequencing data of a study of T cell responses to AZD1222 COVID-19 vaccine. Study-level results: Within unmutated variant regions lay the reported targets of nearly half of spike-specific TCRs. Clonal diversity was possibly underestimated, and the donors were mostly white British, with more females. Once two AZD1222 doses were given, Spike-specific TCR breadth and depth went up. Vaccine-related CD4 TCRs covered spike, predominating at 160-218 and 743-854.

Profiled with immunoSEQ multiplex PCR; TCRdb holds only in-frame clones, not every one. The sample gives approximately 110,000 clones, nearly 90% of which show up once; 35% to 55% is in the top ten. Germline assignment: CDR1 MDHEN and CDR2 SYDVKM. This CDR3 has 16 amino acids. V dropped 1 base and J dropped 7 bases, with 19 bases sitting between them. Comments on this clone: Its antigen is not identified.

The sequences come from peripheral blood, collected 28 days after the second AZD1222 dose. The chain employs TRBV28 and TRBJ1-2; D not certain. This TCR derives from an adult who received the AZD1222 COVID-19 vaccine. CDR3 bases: TGTGCCAGCAGTTTATCGGCCCTAGGTCTGTCTGGTGGCTACACCTTC. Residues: CASSLSALGLSGGYTF.